The clone carrying this T cell receptor (beta chain) has only one observation. The source of the sample is a study of blood T cell repertoires in COVID-19. Study summary: COVID-19 samples from acute and convalescent phases originated in the United States, Italy and Spain. T cells, B-cell-depleted T cells, or PBMCs provided the cDNA or gDNA that served as material.

Germline assignment: CDR1 MNHEY and CDR2 SVGAGI. This CDR3 is 14 amino acids long. V shed 6 bases, J shed 7 bases, and the junction held 11 bases outside the gene matches. Libraries were prepared by immunoSEQ multiplex PCR; TCRdb keeps only in-frame clonotypes and omits some of them. Of about 40,000 clones listed, 70% to 90% are singletons. This clonotype was sampled from a human donor in a cohort sampled during active COVID-19. The chain has TRBV6-5 and TRBJ2-7; 8 bases map to TRBD1. The sample taken for sequencing was peripheral blood. The CDR3, as DNA: TGTGCCAGCAGCTTCGACAGGGGTTCGGGGGAGCAGTACTTC. It is translated as CASSFDRGSGEQYF.